The 21 T cell receptor beta chains presented below share a single source sample, sequenced in a study of T cell responses to AZD1222 COVID-19 vaccine. The repertoire was sequenced with immunoSEQ multiplex PCR; TCRdb's copy has only in-frame clones and lacks some. In the table there are around 140,000 clones, 85% to 95% of which are singletons. The sequencing used peripheral blood, collected after recovery from COVID-19. These receptors were taken from an adult who had recovered from COVID-19.

The rearrangement joins TRBV5-1 to TRBJ2-3, with a possible D match to TRBD2 (6 bases). The CDR3 sequence is 14 residues long. V gave up 0 bases and J gave up 4 bases, with 9 bases separating them. Germline CDR1 reads SGHRS; CDR2 reads YFSETQ. CDR3 DNA: TGCGCCAGCAGCTTGGGGGTAGCGGCAGATACGCAGTATTTT. This translates into CASSLGVAADTQYF.

V and J are TRBV6-5 and TRBJ2-3; TRBD1 aligns across 9 bases. Germline CDR1 MNHEY, CDR2 SVGAGI. J gave up 5 bases and V 5 bases, and 5 bases lay outside the gene matches. The CDR3 extends over 14 amino acids. The chain's CDR3 is CASSRTGAGDTQYF. The CDR3 DNA follows: TGTGCCAGCAGTCGGACAGGGGCCGGAGATACGCAGTATTTT.

The chain couples TRBV19 to TRBJ2-7, with 8 bases matching TRBD1. V lost 5 bases, J lost 2 bases, and 8 bases stayed unmatched. This CDR3 is 15 amino acids long. The germline CDR1 and CDR2 sequences are LNHDA and SQIVND (reference sequence). As DNA, the CDR3 is TGTGCCAGTAGTCTGAGGACAGGGAACCCCTACGAGCAGTACTTC. It specifies CASSLRTGNPYEQYF. Complete variable domain (other parts from reference TRBV19 and TRBJ2-7): DGGITQSPKYLFRKEGQNVTLSCEQNLNHDAMYWYRQDPGQGLRLIYYSQIVNDFQKGDIAEGYSVSREKKESFPLTVTSAQKNPTAFYLCASSLRTGNPYEQYFGPGTRLTVT.

The CDR3 here is CASSQGVGGYTF. CDR3 bases: TGTGCCAGCAGTCAGGGGGTGGGAGGCTACACCTTC. J is TRBJ1-2 and V is TRBV12-3 or TRBV12-4; TRBD1 aligns across 7 bases. The CDR3 extends over 12 amino acids. The J segment lost 8 bases and the V segment lost 5 bases, leaving 5 bases of the junction unmatched.

The chain joins TRBV4-2 to TRBJ1-5; 8 bases line up with TRBD1. This CDR3 spans 14 amino acids. Germline lookup yields CDR1 LGHNA and CDR2 YNFKEQ. Trimming removed 3 bases from V and 5 bases from J; junction bases left unmatched: 3. The CDR3 nucleotides read TGTGCCAGCAGCCATGGACAGGGAGATCAGCCCCAGCATTTT. Protein sequence: CASSHGQGDQPQHF.

V and J are TRBV4-2 and TRBJ2-6, with D perhaps matching TRBD1 (6 bases). CDR1 and CDR2 from the germline V gene are LGHNA and YNFKEQ. V gave up 4 bases and J gave up 0 bases, with 13 bases separating them. The CDR3 is made up of 17 amino acids. The CDR3, as DNA: TGTGCCAGCAGCCTACAGGGTGAAAGCTCTGGGGCCAACGTCCTGACTTTC. Protein: CASSLQGESSGANVLTF.

The gene calls are TRBV5-1 and TRBJ2-5; TRBD2 agrees at 10 bases. Germline-derived CDR1 and CDR2 are SGHRS and YFSETQ. The CDR3 runs to 14 residues. V lost 4 bases, J lost 5 bases, and 5 bases stayed unmatched. The CDR3 loop is CASSSGRAGETQYF. The CDR3 region has the DNA TGCGCCAGCAGCAGCGGGAGGGCTGGGGAGACCCAGTACTTC. The whole variable domain, filled in from reference TRBV5-1 and TRBJ2-5, reads KAGVTQTPRYLIKTRGQQVTLSCSPISGHRSVSWYQQTPGQGLQFLFEYFSETQRNKGNFPGRFSGRQFSNSRSEMNVSTLELGDSALYLCASSSGRAGETQYFGPGTRLLVL.

The rearrangement links TRBV28 to TRBJ1-6; a weak D match, TRBD1 (6 bases). Germline loops: CDR1 MDHEN, CDR2 SYDVKM. V lost 3 bases, J lost 10 bases, and 16 bases lay in between. This CDR3 has 15 residues. The CDR3 spells CASSLARGLGSPLHF. The CDR3 DNA reads as TGTGCCAGCAGTTTGGCTCGGGGGCTGGGGTCACCCCTCCACTTT.

The chain employs TRBV7-8 and TRBJ2-3; D perhaps matches TRBD1 (6 bases). Looked up from germline, CDR1 is SGHVS and CDR2 is FQNEAQ. The V end was cut by 1 base, the J end by 2 bases, with 19 bases between. The length of the CDR3 is 18 residues. CDR3 amino acids: CASSLGSDRTGITDTQYF. CDR3 DNA: TGTGCCAGCAGCTTAGGCAGCGACAGGACCGGAATCACAGATACGCAGTATTTT.

This clone was observed a handful of times. The rearrangement uses TRBV15 and TRBJ1-3; D gene uncertain. Per the germline V gene, CDR1 is LNHNV and CDR2 is YYDKDF (reference sequence). Deletions cut 0 bases from V and 4 bases from J, with 10 bases between. This CDR3 region has 15 residues. The CDR3 DNA reads as TGTGCCACCAGCAGAGATGGAGGGTTCGGAAACACCATATATTTT. This encodes CATSRDGGFGNTIYF.

The genes are TRBV27 and TRBJ2-1; the D gene is possibly TRBD2 (6 bases). V lost 2 bases to trimming and J lost 0 bases, with 14 bases between them. The CDR3 is made up of 17 amino acids. Germline V gives CDR1 MNHEY, CDR2 SMNVEV (reference sequence). The CDR3 bases are TGTGCCAGCAGTTTAGACGTAGGGACTTACTCCTACAATGAGCAGTTCTTC. Amino acid sequence: CASSLDVGTYSYNEQFF.

The V call is TRBV4-1, the J call TRBJ2-2, with 8 nucleotides matching TRBD1. Germline trimming cut 1 base from V and 7 bases from J; bases unmatched to any gene: 8. The germline CDR1 and CDR2 sequences are MGHRA and YSYEKL. The CDR3 loop spans 16 amino acids. The CDR3 DNA reads TGCGCCAGCAGCCAAGCCGACAGGGGAGGTGGCGGGGAGCTGTTTTTT. The encoded protein is CASSQADRGGGGELFF.

The J gene is TRBJ1-5, the V gene TRBV6-4; the match to TRBD1 covers 7 bases. There are 18 residues in the CDR3. Germline V lookup: CDR1 MRHNA, CDR2 SNTAGT. The J segment lost 5 bases and the V segment lost 3 bases, leaving 16 bases of the junction unmatched. The chain's CDR3 is CASSDLRGRLSKYQPQHF. The CDR3 DNA reads TGTGCCAGCAGTGATCTAAGGGGGCGTCTCTCCAAATATCAGCCCCAGCATTTT.

This rearrangement joins TRBV19 to TRBJ1-2; D not certain. From germline, CDR1 is LNHDA and CDR2 SQIVND (reference sequence). The ends were cut back, 3 bases at V and 0 bases at J, with 11 bases in the middle. CDR3 length: 15 residues. The CDR3 protein is CASSIVVGANYGYTF. As DNA, the CDR3 is TGTGCCAGTAGTATTGTCGTGGGAGCTAACTATGGCTACACCTTC.

The chain couples TRBV18 to TRBJ2-1; D is uncertain. The CDR3 has 14 residues. CDR1 and CDR2 (germline): KGHSH, LQKENI. V lost 0 bases to trimming and J lost 4 bases, with 7 bases between them. The CDR3 nucleotides are TGTGCCAGCTCACCACCGAATAGATACAATGAGCAGTTCTTC. Translated: CASSPPNRYNEQFF.

The chain couples TRBV19 to TRBJ1-2; 8 positions agree with TRBD1. Unmatched junction bases numbered 3, after V lost 1 base and J lost 8 bases. CDR3 length: 13 amino acids. Germline assignment: CDR1 LNHDA and CDR2 SQIVND (reference sequence). CDR3 residues: CASSIAGGHGYTF. CDR3 sequence (DNA): TGTGCCAGTAGTATAGCAGGGGGCCACGGCTACACCTTC.

The chain carries TRBV29-1 and TRBJ2-5; 10 nucleotides line up with TRBD2. The CDR3 is 16 amino acids. Trimming at V came to 6 bases and at J to 1 base, leaving 11 bases not matched to a gene. The germline gives CDR1 SQVTM, CDR2 ANQGSEA. The chain's CDR3 is CSVVRGLAGAQETQYF. The DNA of the CDR3 is TGCAGCGTGGTAAGGGGCCTAGCGGGAGCCCAAGAGACCCAGTACTTC.

V and J are TRBV27 and TRBJ1-2; 7 bases are shared with TRBD1. V lost 2 bases to trimming and J lost 8 bases; unmatched junction nucleotides: 17. The CDR3 runs to 17 residues. The V gene's germline CDR1 is MNHEY and CDR2 SMNVEV (reference sequence). In DNA, the CDR3 is TGTGCCAGCAGTTTAATGTCGGCACGACAGGGCGGGGGAGGCTACACCTTC. As protein: CASSLMSARQGGGGYTF.

The V and J genes are TRBV3-1 (or the pseudogene TRBV3-2) and TRBJ2-6; D gene ambiguous. Germline values: CDR1 LGHDT, CDR2 YNNKEL (reference sequence). This CDR3 has 14 residues. Trimming left V 4 bases short and J 2 bases short, with 6 bases between. The DNA of the CDR3 is TGTGCCAGCAGCCCAATCGCTGGGGCCAACGTCCTGACTTTC. This encodes CASSPIAGANVLTF.

This chain uses TRBV11-2 with TRBJ1-1; maybe TRBD1 (6 bases). The V end lost 3 bases, the J end lost 3 bases, and 20 bases lay between the germline ends. CDR3 length: 17 amino acids. Germline V gene sequence: CDR1 SGHAT, CDR2 FQNNGV. CDR3 sequence reads: CASSLTGTTRGDTEAFF. The CDR3 DNA reads as TGTGCCAGCAGCTTGACCGGGACAACCCGGGGGGACACTGAAGCTTTCTTT.

The rearrangement links TRBV5-1 to TRBJ1-2; D is perhaps TRBD1 (6 bases). The CDR3 totals 13 residues. Trimming cost V 4 bases and J 6 bases, with 13 bases left between them. From germline, CDR1 is SGHRS and CDR2 YFSETQ. The CDR3 sequence is CASSKTGFDGYTF. CDR3 DNA: TGCGCCAGCAGCAAAACAGGGTTTGATGGCTACACCTTC. The variable domain in full, completed from reference TRBV5-1 and TRBJ1-2, reads KAGVTQTPRYLIKTRGQQVTLSCSPISGHRSVSWYQQTPGQGLQFLFEYFSETQRNKGNFPGRFSGRQFSNSRSEMNVSTLELGDSALYLCASSKTGFDGYTFGSGTRLTVV.